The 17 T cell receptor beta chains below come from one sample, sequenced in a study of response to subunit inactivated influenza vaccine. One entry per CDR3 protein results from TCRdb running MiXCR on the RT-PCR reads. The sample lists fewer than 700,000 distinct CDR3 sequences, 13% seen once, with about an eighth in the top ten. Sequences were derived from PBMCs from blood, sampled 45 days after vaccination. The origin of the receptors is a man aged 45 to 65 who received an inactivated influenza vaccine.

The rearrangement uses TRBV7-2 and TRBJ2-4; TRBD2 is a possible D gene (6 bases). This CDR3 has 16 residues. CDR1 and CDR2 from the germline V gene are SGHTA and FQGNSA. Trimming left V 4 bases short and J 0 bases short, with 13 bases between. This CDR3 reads CASSSDSGLAKNIQYF. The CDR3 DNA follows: TGTGCCAGCAGCTCCGATAGCGGATTAGCCAAAAACATTCAGTACTTC.

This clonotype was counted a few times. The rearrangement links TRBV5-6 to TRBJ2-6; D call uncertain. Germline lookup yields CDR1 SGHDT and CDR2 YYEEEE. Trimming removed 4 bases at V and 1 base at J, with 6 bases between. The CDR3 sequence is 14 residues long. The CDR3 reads CASSRPSGANVLTF. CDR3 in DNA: TGTGCCAGCAGCCGCCCATCTGGGGCCAACGTCCTGACTTTC. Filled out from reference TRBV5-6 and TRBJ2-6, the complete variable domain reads DAGVTQSPTHLIKTRGQQVTLRCSPKSGHDTVSWYQQALGQGPQFIFQYYEEEERQRGNFPDRFSGHQFPNYSSELNVNALLLGDSALYLCASSRPSGANVLTFGAGSRLTVL.

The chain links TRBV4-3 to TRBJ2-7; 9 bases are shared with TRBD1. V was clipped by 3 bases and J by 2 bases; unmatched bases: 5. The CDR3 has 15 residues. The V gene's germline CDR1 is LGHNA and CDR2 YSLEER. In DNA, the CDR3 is TGCGCCAGCAGCCAGGGACAGGGTGGACCCTACGAGCAGTACTTC. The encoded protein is CASSQGQGGPYEQYF.

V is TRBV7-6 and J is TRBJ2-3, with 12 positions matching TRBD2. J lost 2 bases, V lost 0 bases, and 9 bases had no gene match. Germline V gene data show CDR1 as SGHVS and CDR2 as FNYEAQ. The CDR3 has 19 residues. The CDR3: CASSLASRLAGAITDTQYF. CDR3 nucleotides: TGTGCCAGCAGCTTAGCCTCCAGACTAGCGGGGGCTATCACAGATACGCAGTATTTT.

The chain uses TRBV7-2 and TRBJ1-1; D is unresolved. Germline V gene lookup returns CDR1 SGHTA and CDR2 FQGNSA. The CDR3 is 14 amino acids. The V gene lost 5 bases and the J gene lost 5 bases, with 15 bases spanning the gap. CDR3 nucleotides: TGTGCCAGCAGCCAATCGGGAGCAAGGACTGAAGCTTTCTTT. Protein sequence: CASSQSGARTEAFF.

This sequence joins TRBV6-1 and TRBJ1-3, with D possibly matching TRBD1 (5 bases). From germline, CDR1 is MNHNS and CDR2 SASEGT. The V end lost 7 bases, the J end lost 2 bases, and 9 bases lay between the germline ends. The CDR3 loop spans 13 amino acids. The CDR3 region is CASKGTTGNTIYF. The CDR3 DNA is TGTGCCAGCAAGGGGACCACTGGAAACACCATATATTTT.

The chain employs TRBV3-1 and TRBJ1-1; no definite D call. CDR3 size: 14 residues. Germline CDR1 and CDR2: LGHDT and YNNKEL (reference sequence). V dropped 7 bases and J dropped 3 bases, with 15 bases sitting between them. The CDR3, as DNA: TGTGCCAGCAATGTAGGGCAAGGGCACACTGAAGCTTTCTTT. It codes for CASNVGQGHTEAFF.

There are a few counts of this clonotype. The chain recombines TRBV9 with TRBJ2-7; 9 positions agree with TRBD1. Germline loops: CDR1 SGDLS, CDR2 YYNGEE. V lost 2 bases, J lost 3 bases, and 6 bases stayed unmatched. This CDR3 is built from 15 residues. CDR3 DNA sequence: TGTGCCAGCAGCGTGGGCACAGGGGGCAACTACGAGCAGTACTTC. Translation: CASSVGTGGNYEQYF.

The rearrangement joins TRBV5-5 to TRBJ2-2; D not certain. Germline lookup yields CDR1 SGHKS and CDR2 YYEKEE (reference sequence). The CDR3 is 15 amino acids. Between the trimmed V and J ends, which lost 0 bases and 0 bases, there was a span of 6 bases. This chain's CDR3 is CASSLEGANTGELFF. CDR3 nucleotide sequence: TGTGCCAGCAGCTTGGAAGGTGCGAACACCGGGGAGCTGTTTTTT. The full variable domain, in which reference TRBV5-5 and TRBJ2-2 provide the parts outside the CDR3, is DAGVTQSPTHLIKTRGQQVTLRCSPISGHKSVSWYQQVLGQGPQFIFQYYEKEERGRGNFPDRFSARQFPNYSSELNVNALLLGDSALYLCASSLEGANTGELFFGEGSRLTVL.

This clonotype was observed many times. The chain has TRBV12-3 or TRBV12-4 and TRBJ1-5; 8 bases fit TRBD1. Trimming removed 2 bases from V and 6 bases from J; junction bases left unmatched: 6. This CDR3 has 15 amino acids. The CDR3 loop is CASSLSGQGGQPQHF. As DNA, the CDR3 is TGTGCCAGCAGTTTATCAGGACAGGGAGGTCAGCCCCAGCATTTT.

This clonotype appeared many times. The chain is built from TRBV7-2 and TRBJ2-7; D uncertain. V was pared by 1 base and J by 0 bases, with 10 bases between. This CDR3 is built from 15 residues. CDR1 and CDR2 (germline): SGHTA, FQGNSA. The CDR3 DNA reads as TGTGCCAGCAGCTTAGAAGGCAGAAGCTCCTACGAGCAGTACTTC. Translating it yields CASSLEGRSSYEQYF.

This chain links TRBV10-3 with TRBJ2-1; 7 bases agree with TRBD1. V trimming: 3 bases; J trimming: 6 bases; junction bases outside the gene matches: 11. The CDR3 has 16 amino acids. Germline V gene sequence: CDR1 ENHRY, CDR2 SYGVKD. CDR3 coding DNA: TGTGCCATCAGTGAAGGTGGTACAGGGGAGTTCAATGAGCAGTTCTTC. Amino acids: CAISEGGTGEFNEQFF.

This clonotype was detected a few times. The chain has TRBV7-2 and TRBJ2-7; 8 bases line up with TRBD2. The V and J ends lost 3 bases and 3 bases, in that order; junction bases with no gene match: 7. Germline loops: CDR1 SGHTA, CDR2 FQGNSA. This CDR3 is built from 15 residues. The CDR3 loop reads CASSFPLAGSYEQYF. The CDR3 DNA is TGTGCCAGCAGCTTCCCCTTAGCGGGGAGCTACGAGCAGTACTTC.

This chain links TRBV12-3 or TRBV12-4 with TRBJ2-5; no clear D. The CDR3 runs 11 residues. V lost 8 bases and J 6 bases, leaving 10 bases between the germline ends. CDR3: CASRWGKTQYF. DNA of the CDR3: TGTGCCAGCCGCTGGGGAAAGACCCAGTACTTC.

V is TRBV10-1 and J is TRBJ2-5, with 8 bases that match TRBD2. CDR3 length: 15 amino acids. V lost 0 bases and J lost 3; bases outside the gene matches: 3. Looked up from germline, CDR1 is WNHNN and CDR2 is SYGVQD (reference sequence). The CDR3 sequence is CASSESSGGKETQYF. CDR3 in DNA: TGCGCCAGCAGTGAGTCATCGGGAGGGAAAGAGACCCAGTACTTC.

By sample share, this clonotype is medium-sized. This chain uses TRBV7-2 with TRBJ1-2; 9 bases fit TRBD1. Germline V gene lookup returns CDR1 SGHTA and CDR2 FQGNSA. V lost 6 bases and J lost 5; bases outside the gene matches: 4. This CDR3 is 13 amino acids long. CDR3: CASSPGQGYGYTF. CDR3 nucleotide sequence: TGTGCCAGCAGTCCGGGACAGGGATATGGCTACACCTTC.

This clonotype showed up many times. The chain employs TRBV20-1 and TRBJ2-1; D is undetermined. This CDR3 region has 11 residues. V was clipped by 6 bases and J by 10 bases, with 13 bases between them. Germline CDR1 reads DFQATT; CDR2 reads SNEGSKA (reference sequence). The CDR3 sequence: CSAPNGGEQFF. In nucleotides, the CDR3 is TGCAGTGCCCCCAACGGTGGGGAGCAGTTCTTC.